This T cell receptor beta chain was retrieved from a study of monozygotic twins with inflammatory bowel disease. With the 5' RACE reads reprocessed, TCRdb shows one record per CDR3 protein and no DNA. The sample table sets out about 170,000 distinct CDR3 sequences. The CDR3 extends over 12 amino acids. Germline-derived CDR1 and CDR2 are MNHNS and SASEGT. Details on this clonotype: Its antigen is unknown.

General study results and limits: The sharing of clonotypes with others was lower in IBD patients than in healthy twins, especially with disease activity. TCRbeta diversity (inverse Simpson) was lower in IBD patients than in healthy co-twins.

The clonotype originates from a human donor with ulcerative colitis or Crohn's disease, or a healthy co-twin of an affected twin (not recorded which). V usage is TRBV6-1 and J usage is TRBJ2-1; the TCRdb call, TRBD2, lacks DNA for checking. The sequenced material came from blood. The chain's CDR3 is CASSEVAIEQFF.